The source of this T cell receptor (beta chain) is a study of blood T cell repertoires in COVID-19. V shed 2 bases and J 0 bases; nucleotides not matched to a gene: 6. Per the germline V gene, CDR1 is MNHNY and CDR2 is SVGAGI (reference sequence). CDR3 length: 16 amino acids. Original processing notes: By means of reference gene primer amplification, nucleated cell counts were estimated. The protocol was immunoSEQ multiplex PCR, while the TCRdb copy is restricted to in-frame clones and leaves out a portion. V, J and clone size are taken as reported in that table, and D and trimming were inferred from the DNA itself. This sample has fewer than 120,000 clones, with roughly 85% found just once.

This chain links TRBV6-6 with TRBJ1-1; TRBD1 matches at 7 bases. The clonotype was recovered from a human donor in a cohort sampled during active COVID-19. Sequencing input: peripheral blood. The CDR3 sequence: CASSYGTGALNTEAFF. CDR3 DNA sequence: TGTGCCAGCAGTTACGGAACAGGGGCACTGAACACTGAAGCTTTCTTT.